This TCR beta chain was found in a study of CD8+CD57+ T cells in acquired aplastic anemia. Study-wide context: In CD4+ cells, healthy donors produced an average of approximately 10 million reads.

Genomic DNA served as template for TCR beta VDJ and CDR3 profiling. One entry per CDR3 protein results from TCRdb running MiXCR on the reads. The sample has some 180,000 distinct CDR3 sequences, about half seen once. Broader study findings: Significant differences in CD8+ Simpson's diversity were not observed between patients and controls. Both patients and controls carried the same twenty-nine CD8+ CDR3 sequences.

Remarks on this clonotype: No antigen is known for it.

The sequenced sample consisted of sorted CD4+, CD8+, or CD8+CD57+ T cells (not recorded which) from PBMCs. The source of this sequence is a human donor in good health.

CDR3 residues: CASSPGYWNEQYF. Here the CDR3 DNA reads TGCGCCAGCAGTCCGGGATATTGGAACGAGCAGTACTTC. The chain combines TRBV10-1 with TRBJ2-7; a weak D match, TRBD2 (5 bases). The germline gives CDR1 WNHNN, CDR2 SYGVQD (reference sequence). CDR3 size: 13 residues. V lost 5 bases to trimming and J lost 5 bases, with 13 bases between them.